The rows below give T cell receptor beta chains drawn from one sample of a study of blood T cell repertoires in COVID-19. Produced via immunoSEQ multiplex PCR; TCRdb's table is partial and in-frame only. In the table there are around 76,000 clones, around nine tenths of which are singletons. Sequencing was performed on peripheral blood. Every receptor here comes from a human donor in a cohort sampled during active COVID-19. CDR3s include the opening cysteine and the closing phenylalanine or tryptophan. A D gene is named only where the DNA matches it firmly. Size is stated for part of the rows, as once, few or many counts, or as a class when the clone is expanded.

abundance | j_gene | d_gene | v_gene | CDR3aa | CDR3nt
- | TRBJ2-7 | - | TRBV6-5 | CASSPGVAYYEQYF | TGTGCCAGCAGCCCCGGGGTAGCCTACTACGAGCAGTACTTC
- | TRBJ1-6 | TRBD1 | TRBV6-5 | CASGRGENSPLHF | TGTGCCAGCGGCAGGGGGGAAAATTCACCCCTCCACTTT
- | TRBJ2-7 | TRBD2 | TRBV7-2 | CASSLESGGTLTYEQYF | TGTGCCAGCAGCTTAGAATCGGGGGGGACGTTAACCTACGAGCAGTACTTC
- | TRBJ2-1 | - | TRBV4-1 | CASSQAGYNEQFF | TGCGCCAGCAGCCAAGCGGGGTACAATGAGCAGTTCTTC
- | TRBJ2-7 | - | TRBV6-6 | CASSYNYEQYF | TGTGCCAGCAGTTATAATTACGAGCAGTACTTC
- | TRBJ2-7 | TRBD2 | TRBV6-2/TRBV6-3 | CASSTGGFYEQYF | TGTGCCAGCAGTACGGGGGGATTTTACGAGCAGTACTTC
- | TRBJ1-1 | TRBD1 | TRBV4-3 | CASSQEDRVNTEAFF | TGCGCCAGCAGCCAAGAAGACAGGGTAAACACTGAAGCTTTCTTT
- | TRBJ2-5 | - | TRBV4-3 | CASSQTWGGAGETQYF | TGCGCCAGCAGCCAGACCTGGGGGGGGGCTGGGGAGACCCAGTACTTC
once | TRBJ1-1 | TRBD1 | TRBV6-2/TRBV6-3 | CASSTKGAVGTEAFF | TGTGCCAGCAGTACCAAGGGGGCGGTGGGCACTGAAGCTTTCTTT
- | TRBJ2-2 | TRBD2 | TRBV30 | CAWTSGGDRELFF | TGTGCCTGGACTAGCGGGGGGGATAGGGAGCTGTTTTTT
once | TRBJ1-2 | TRBD1 | TRBV2 | CASSADRGSLGYTF | TGTGCCAGCAGTGCCGACAGGGGATCTCTAGGCTACACCTTC
- | TRBJ1-5 | TRBD1 | TRBV23-1 | CASSQRGRGRGNQPQHF | TGCGCCAGCAGTCAAAGGGGCAGGGGGCGAGGCAATCAGCCCCAGCATTTT
- | TRBJ1-2 | TRBD1 | TRBV7-3 | CASSLSGGYGYTF | TGTGCCAGCAGCTTATCAGGGGGCTATGGCTACACCTTC
- | TRBJ1-2 | TRBD1 | TRBV10-3 | CAIRLTTGTYGYTF | TGTGCCATCAGACTGACGACAGGGACCTATGGCTACACCTTC
- | TRBJ1-1 | TRBD1 | TRBV6-2/TRBV6-3 | CASSTTGTAVAFF | TGTGCCAGCAGCACCACCGGGACAGCAGTAGCTTTCTTT
- | TRBJ2-3 | TRBD1 | TRBV29-1 | CSVCRTGWDTQYF | TGCAGCGTTTGCCGGACAGGGTGGGATACGCAGTATTTT
- | TRBJ2-7 | - | TRBV7-9 | CASSFRDRPFEQYF | TGTGCCAGCAGCTTTCGAGACAGGCCTTTCGAGCAGTACTTC
- | TRBJ1-2 | - | TRBV30 | CAWRDRGGLFYGYTF | TGTGCCTGGAGGGACCGGGGGGGTTTGTTCTATGGCTACACCTTC